This record covers a single T cell receptor beta chain. The specificity of this receptor is unknown. Base qualities are not recorded, but no much larger clone differs from it by a single base. Patients with autoimmune disease history or receiving systemic immunosuppression were excluded from the trial. Peripheral blood for TCR sequencing was drawn from every dose cohort at baseline, at cycle 4 day 1 and at cycle 7 day 1. The samples were drawn from a first-in-human, open-label, multicenter phase I dose-escalation trial of ivuxolimab. The trial enrolled adults with locally advanced or metastatic head and neck squamous cell, hepatocellular, melanoma or renal cell carcinoma. CD4+ and CD8+ T cells were sorted separately from peripheral blood before TCR sequencing. These data come from a study of OX40 agonist ivuxolimab in advanced cancers. Turning to the overall study: Ivuxolimab was an agonistic, fully human IgG2 monoclonal antibody directed against OX40 (CD134), a costimulatory receptor. Of the approximately 54 patients in dose escalation, about 20 had hepatocellular carcinoma, some 15 had melanoma, 9 had renal cell carcinoma and 9 had head and neck cancer. In the dose-escalation cohort, more than 75% of patients were male, and the mean age was approximately 64 years, with a range of roughly 20 to 79. The purpose of peripheral TCRbeta sequencing was to test whether ivuxolimab changed TCR sequence diversity and led to clonal T-cell expansion. Partial responses were achieved by three dose-escalation patients, of whom one had hepatocellular carcinoma and two had cutaneous melanoma. Patients were allowed to have had prior anti-PD-1, anti-PD-L1 or anti-CTLA-4 therapy, and roughly 40% of the dose-escalation patients had been treated with checkpoint inhibitors. The paper covers the monotherapy dose-escalation part of the phase I ivuxolimab trial, which included N ≈ 50 patients. Intravenous ivuxolimab was administered to patients every 2 weeks at six dose levels: 0.01, 0.1, 0.3, 1.5, 3 and 10 mg/kg. What the work shows at the level of the full study, not this receptor alone: Partial responders in the 0.1-3.0 mg/kg groups had among the lowest normalized peripheral clonal expansion, especially among CD8+ T cells. Antigen specificity was not determined for the clonally expanded peripheral T cells. At doses from 0.1 to 3.0 mg/kg, clonal expansion was seen in both CD4+ and CD8+ blood T cells between baseline and week 6. After ivuxolimab, expanded clones were on average more numerous among CD8+ T cells than among CD4+ T cells. Low levels of normalized T-cell clonal expansion were also seen in some patients who did not respond.

Genomic DNA was extracted from sorted cells for sequencing of the TCRbeta CDR3 region. The immunoSEQ Assay was used for sequencing of TCRbeta CDR3 regions. In TCRdb, the immuneACCESS table is reduced to in-frame sequences with V and J assigned. These tables do not hold every clone; where another copy was compared, an unresolved V gene accounts for under half, and the others remain unexplained. This sample is represented by approximately 50,000 clones; 85% to 95% of them were singletons. The ten largest clones capture more than 9.5% of the sample. For this chain, trimming is 4 bases at the V end and 5 bases at the J end, and the number of junction bases without a gene match is 9. From a lookup of the germline V gene, CDR1 and CDR2 are SGHRS and YFSETQ. The CDR3 spans 16 residues, from the cysteine through the phenylalanine. The retained sequence is limited to the CDR3, 48 bases, with the frame set at the first base.

The chain is assembled from TRBV5-1 and TRBJ2-5; TRBD2 matches 12 bases in the middle. Here the sequenced sample was CD4+ or CD8+ T cells sorted from blood, taken in a trial of the OX40 agonist ivuxolimab. The source is an adult with an advanced solid tumor such as melanoma, head and neck, liver or kidney cancer. The CDR3: CASSTGLAGIWETQYF. In nucleotides, the sequence is TGCGCCAGCAGCACGGGACTAGCGGGTATCTGGGAGACCCAGTACTTC.